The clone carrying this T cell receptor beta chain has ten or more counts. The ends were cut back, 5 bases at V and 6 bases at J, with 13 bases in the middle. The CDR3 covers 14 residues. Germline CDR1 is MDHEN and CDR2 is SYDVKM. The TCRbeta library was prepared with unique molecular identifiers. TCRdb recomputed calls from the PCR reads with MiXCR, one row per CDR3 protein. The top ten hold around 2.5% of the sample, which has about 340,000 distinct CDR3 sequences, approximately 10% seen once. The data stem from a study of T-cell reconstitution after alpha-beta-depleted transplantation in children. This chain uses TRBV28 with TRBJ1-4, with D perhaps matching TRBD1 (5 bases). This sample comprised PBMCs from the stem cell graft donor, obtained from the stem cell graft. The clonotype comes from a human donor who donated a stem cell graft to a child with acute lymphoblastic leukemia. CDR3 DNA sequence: TGTGCCAGCAGTCCAACCCGGGGCGATGAAAAACTGTTTTTT. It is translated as CASSPTRGDEKLFF.